Detailed here is one T cell receptor beta chain. Clones were read by immunoSEQ multiplex PCR, and TCRdb kept only the in-frame ones, dropping some. The sample has 12,000 to 15,000 clones; approximately 78% are singletons. The germline V gene has CDR1 SGHTA and CDR2 FQGNSA. V shed 10 bases and J 6 bases; nucleotides not matched to a gene: 13. The CDR3 is made up of 14 amino acids. Treatment: randomized to nivolumab then ipilimumab (arm A) or the reverse (arm B). These data belong to a study of sequential checkpoint blockade in melanoma. The sample consisted of CD8+ T cells sorted from blood (inferred from file names), taken from a patient given nivolumab and ipilimumab in sequence. The receptor was isolated from a human donor with melanoma. The rearrangement links TRBV7-2 to TRBJ1-1; 8 bases agree with TRBD1. The CDR3 DNA is TGTGCCACCAGGCACAGGGGGTATGATCCTGAAGCTTTCTTT. This codes for CATRHRGYDPEAFF.